This entry features one T cell receptor beta chain sequence. Germline V gene sequence: CDR1 SEHNR, CDR2 FQNEAQ (reference sequence). The CDR3 has 17 amino acids. Germline trimming cut 6 bases from V and 3 bases from J; bases unmatched to any gene: 15. This entry belongs to a study of technical replicates of blood from a few donors. Assay used: immunoSEQ multiplex PCR; TCRdb lists only in-frame clones, some missing. Here the sample spans about 84,000 clones, about 90% being singletons. V is TRBV7-9 and J is TRBJ1-2; TRBD1 matches 8 bases. The clonotype was recovered from a human donor in good health. The sample taken for sequencing was T cells isolated from PBMCs. The CDR3 loop is CASSNPATGAGDYGYTF. The CDR3 nucleotides read TGTGCCAGCAGTAATCCAGCGACAGGGGCAGGCGACTATGGCTACACCTTC.